This T cell receptor beta chain was recorded in a study of T cells in women clearing cervical HPV infection. CDR1 and CDR2 (germline): SEHNR, FQNEAQ (reference sequence). This CDR3 comprises 13 residues. In the case of this clone: The read terminates 3 residues ahead of where the CDR3 ends, so the germline J gene completes it.

Profiled with immunoSEQ multiplex PCR; TCRdb holds only in-frame clones, not every one. This table holds some 26,000 clones. The TCR comes from a woman between 18 and 70 years old with a cervical HPV16 infection that either progressed to CIN3+ or cleared (not recorded which). The sequencing input was blood buffy coat. This rearrangement joins TRBV7-9 to TRBJ1-1; D gene unclear. Partial CDR3 DNA: TGTGCCAGCAGCTTAACACCGGCGGGGGAA. Translation: CASSLTPAGE. The full-length CDR3 reads as CASSLTPAGEAFF.